The following is a T cell receptor (beta chain) sequence with its context. Its cognate antigen is unknown. The sample originates from a study of CD8 T cells in ankylosing spondylitis. Preparation of TCR beta libraries was done by quantitative 5'-RACE with molecular barcodes. TCRdb redid the calling of the 5' RACE reads with MiXCR, one entry per CDR3 protein. Among a few hundred thousand distinct CDR3 sequences listed, approximately 20% were seen once. From germline, CDR1 is KGHSH and CDR2 LQKENI. V was trimmed by 4 bases and J by 4 bases, leaving 13 bases between them. CDR3 length: 14 amino acids. Study-wide points: A subset of motif variants has previously been described in the synovial fluid and blood of reactive arthritis. For ankylosing spondylitis blood, a TCR beta motif of about eight highly homologous variants appeared characteristic.

This rearrangement joins TRBV18 to TRBJ2-5; weak D call: TRBD1 (5 bases). This TCR derives from a male donor with ankylosing spondylitis. Sequenced material: blood, either unsorted or a sorted T cell fraction (not recorded which). The CDR3 reads CASSHSQGSETQYF. CDR3 nucleotide sequence: TGTGCCAGCTCACACTCCCAGGGCTCAGAGACCCAGTACTTC.